This TCR beta chain emerged from a study of T cell repertoires in cytomegalovirus infection (dated by TCRdb to the late 2010s). Notes on the research overall: Recently identified HLA-C-restricted CMV epitopes, whose presentation resists viral immunomodulation, were targeted by peptide stimulations together with well-studied HLA-B-restricted epitopes. Donor HLA type was relevant to the analysis, because carriage of CMV infection together with the matching HLA type was indicated by public TCR beta signatures.

General findings and caveats noted by the study authors: Cumulative frequency of public TCR beta family members discriminated carriers of CMV infection plus the relevant HLA type in this cohort and an independent approximately 360-donor cohort. In the ex vivo response, HLA-C-restricted CMV-specific TCR beta clonotypes were dominant, and in two of eight donors the single most frequent clonotype came from this HLA-C-restricted group.

Sequencing relied on an Illumina HiSeq 1500. The public reads were reanalyzed by TCRdb: fastp trimming at Q25, MiXCR alignment, in-frame beta chains only. One record per CDR3 amino acid sequence lists the most common genes and DNA. The sample includes approximately 990,000 distinct CDR3 sequences, with about 33% observed a single time. The ten largest account for under 15% of the sample. The treatment or condition label here, explained by the study, means: in vitro stimulation with specific CMV peptide epitopes to enrich CMV-specific T cells. Based on the germline V gene (reference sequence), the CDR1 and CDR2 sequences are MNHNY and SVGAGI. Taken from cysteine to phenylalanine, the CDR3 has 15 residues. Only the CDR3 DNA is retained, 45 bases long and in frame from the first base. The V end loses 6 bases and the J end loses 0 bases, and a stretch of 9 bases separates them. To note about this clonotype: The antigen this receptor binds is unknown. No much larger clonotype is one base removed from it; base qualities were not supplied.

The sequence derives from a human donor in good health (CMV status not recorded). Some clones in this sample may be carry-over from other donors' samples. The chain couples TRBV6-6 to TRBJ1-6, with TRBD1 perhaps the D gene, on 5 matching bases. Sample: cultured CD8+ T cells from PBMCs, taken from culture after CMV antigen stimulation. In nucleotides, the sequence is TGTGCCAGCAGCCACAGGAGCTCCTATAATTCACCCCTCCACTTT. This yields the protein CASSHRSSYNSPLHF.